A selection of T cell receptor beta chains follows, all from one sample in a study of cytomegalovirus exposure and HLA in healthy donors. The assay was immunoSEQ multiplex PCR, and TCRdb's table has in-frame clones only and misses some. The repertoire shows some 110,000 clones; the top ten hold 2.5% to 3%. Sample: PBMCs. The receptors here all came from a young man in good health and CMV-seronegative. Each CDR3 is given with its conserved first and last residue. The order of the fields is D gene, J gene, CDR3 length, V gene, CDR3 DNA, CDR3 protein. A D gene is named only where the DNA matches it firmly.

TRBD2 TRBJ2-1 16 TRBV10-3 TGTGCCATCAGTGAGTTTAGACTAGCGAATGACAATGAGCAGTTCTTC CAISEFRLANDNEQFF
TRBD2 TRBJ2-3 15 TRBV7-2 TGTGCCAGCAGCTTGTTAGCGGGAGGGTCAGATACGCAGTATTTT CASSLLAGGSDTQYF
TRBD2 TRBJ2-3 15 TRBV10-3 TGTGCCATCAGTGAGCCTGATGGACTAGCTAATACGCAGTATTTT CAISEPDGLANTQYF
. TRBJ2-1 12 TRBV28 TGTGCCGGAGGGGGGGGGTACAATGAGCAGTTCTTC CAGGGGYNEQFF
. TRBJ1-5 15 TRBV9 TGTGCCAGCAGCTCCTCGGGATATAGCAATCAGCCCCAGCATTTT CASSSSGYSNQPQHF
. TRBJ2-3 16 TRBV7-3 TGTGCCAGCAGCTTCGCTGCGGGTGGAAGCACAGATACGCAGTATTTT CASSFAAGGSTDTQYF
. TRBJ2-7 13 TRBV7-9 TGTGCCAGCAGCTCCTCCGGGTCCTACGAGCAGTACTTC CASSSSGSYEQYF
. TRBJ2-1 14 TRBV5-1 TGCGCCAGCAGCTTGACACTATCTTACAATGAGCAGTTCTTC CASSLTLSYNEQFF
. TRBJ1-5 14 TRBV27 TGTGCCAGCAGTTTAGGCAGGGAGGTTCAGCCCCAGCATTTT CASSLGREVQPQHF
TRBD1 TRBJ2-7 15 TRBV10-3 TGTGCCATCAGCCTCCGAGACAGGGCCTCCTACGAGCAGTACTTC CAISLRDRASYEQYF
. TRBJ2-7 13 TRBV19 TGTGCCAGTAGTATAGCCCCACAGGTGGAGCAGTACTTC CASSIAPQVEQYF
TRBD2 TRBJ2-5 16 TRBV14 TGTGCCAGCAGCCAAGGTTCAGCGGGAAGGAAAGAGACCCAGTACTTC CASSQGSAGRKETQYF
TRBD2 TRBJ2-7 15 TRBV5-4 TGTGCCAGCAGCCCCACTAGTAGCGGGAGCGCCGAGCAGTACTTC CASSPTSSGSAEQYF
. TRBJ2-5 17 TRBV2 TGTGCCAGCAGTCCCCCCCCTGAAGAGGGAGTAACAAAGACCCAGTACTTC CASSPPPEEGVTKTQYF
. TRBJ1-1 16 TRBV4-3 TGCGCCAGCAGCCAGCAGACAGGCATAATGAACACTGAAGCTTTCTTT CASSQQTGIMNTEAFF
. TRBJ2-6 15 TRBV7-3 TGTGCCAGCAGCTTATTCCACTCTGGGGCCAACGTCCTGACTTTC CASSLFHSGANVLTF
. TRBJ2-6 14 TRBV19 TGTGCCAGTATTGGCCGCTCTGGGGCCAACGTCCTGACTTTC CASIGRSGANVLTF
. TRBJ1-1 15 TRBV30 TGTGCCTGGAGTCGCATAGTGTCTCGCGCCACTGAAGCTTTCTTT CAWSRIVSRATEAFF
. TRBJ2-5 15 TRBV7-6 TGTGCCAGCAGCCCATTCAGTTCTAGGGGAGAGACCCAGTACTTC CASSPFSSRGETQYF
TRBD2 TRBJ2-7 16 TRBV6-5 TGTGCCAGCAGTTCTGGACTAGCGGGAAGTCGGGACGAGCAGTACTTC CASSSGLAGSRDEQYF
TRBD1 TRBJ2-5 15 TRBV2 TGTGCCAGCAGTCCCACGACGACAGGGCCGACGAGACTGTACTTC CASSPTTTGPTRLYF
TRBD1 TRBJ1-2 15 TRBV6-1 TGTGCCAGCAGTGACTCCACCGGGACAGGGGACGGCTACACCTTC CASSDSTGTGDGYTF
TRBD1 TRBJ2-5 14 TRBV7-8 TGTGCCAGCAGCTCGGACAGGGACCCAGAGACCCAGTACTTC CASSSDRDPETQYF
TRBD2 TRBJ2-7 14 TRBV5-5 TGTGCCAGCAGCTCACCACAGCGGGAGGACGAGCAGTACTTC CASSSPQREDEQYF
TRBD1 TRBJ1-1 15 TRBV30 TGTGCCTGGAGTGTGGCAGGGGGCCTGAACACTGAAGCTTTCTTT CAWSVAGGLNTEAFF
TRBD1 TRBJ1-2 14 TRBV25-1 TGTGCCAGCAGTGAATGGGGACAGGGAAATGGCTACACCTTC CASSEWGQGNGYTF
. TRBJ1-1 11 TRBV20-1 TGCAGTGCCGCCCGTAACAATGAAGCTTTCTTT CSAARNNEAFF
. TRBJ1-5 16 TRBV7-2 TGTGCCAGCAGCTTAGATGGGGGGGGGAGCAATCAGCCCCAGCATTTT CASSLDGGGSNQPQHF
TRBD1 TRBJ1-1 13 TRBV29-1 TGCAGCGCCTCAGACAGGGTATACACTGAAGCTTTCTTT CSASDRVYTEAFF
. TRBJ2-7 15 TRBV5-6 TGTGCCAGCAGCTTTGTTGTTGCGCCTACCTACGAGCAGTACTTC CASSFVVAPTYEQYF
TRBD1 TRBJ1-2 15 TRBV6-1 TGTGCCAGCAGTGGGGGGACAGGGCGACTCTATGGCTACACCTTT CASSGGTGRLYGYTF
TRBD2 TRBJ2-3 14 TRBV7-2 TGTGCCAGCAGCCTTAGCGGGACGGGAGATACGCAGTATTTT CASSLSGTGDTQYF
. TRBJ1-5 14 TRBV5-6 TGTGCCAGCAGCTTAAACAGGGAAAATCAGCCCCAGCATTTT CASSLNRENQPQHF
TRBD1 TRBJ1-6 15 TRBV15 TGTGCCACCAGCGTCCGGGACAGCGATTATTCACCCCTCCACTTT CATSVRDSDYSPLHF
TRBD2 TRBJ2-3 15 TRBV10-3 TGTGCCATCAGTGAAGCTAGCGGGAGGACAGATACGCAGTATTTT CAISEASGRTDTQYF
TRBD2 TRBJ2-1 14 TRBV5-5 TGTGCCAGCAGCCGGACTAGCGGGAACAATGAGCAGTTCTTC CASSRTSGNNEQFF
. TRBJ2-3 18 TRBV7-3 TGTGCCAGCAGCTTAAGGGGCGGGGAGTACGACGTTGGAGATACGCAGTATTTT CASSLRGGEYDVGDTQYF
. TRBJ1-1 13 TRBV18 TGTGCCAGCTCACCGAGAGAGAACACTGAAGCTTTCTTT CASSPRENTEAFF
TRBD2 TRBJ2-7 17 TRBV27 TGTGCCAGCAGTTTATTACTAGCGGGAGGCCCCCCGGACGAGCAGTACTTC CASSLLLAGGPPDEQYF
TRBD1 TRBJ2-4 19 TRBV5-6 TGTGCCAGCAGCTCACAACCGGGACAGGGAAGGCTAGCCAAAAACATTCAGTACTTC CASSSQPGQGRLAKNIQYF
. TRBJ2-5 16 TRBV28 TGTGCCAGCAGCCCAGGCCAGACAGAGGGCAGGGGGGCCCAGTACTTC CASSPGQTEGRGAQYF
TRBD2 TRBJ2-3 13 TRBV4-1 TGCGCCAGCGGGGGACTAACCACAGATACGCAGTATTTT CASGGLTTDTQYF
. TRBJ1-1 12 TRBV30 TGTGCCTGGGACCTGGGGGGCACTGAAGCTTTCTTT CAWDLGGTEAFF
TRBD1 TRBJ1-1 14 TRBV6-5 TGTGCCAGCAGCTTTAGGACAGGCAGGGCTGAAGCTTTCTTT CASSFRTGRAEAFF
. TRBJ2-5 13 TRBV7-6 TGTGCCAGCAGCTTCCGGGAAGAAGAGACCCAGTACTTC CASSFREEETQYF
. TRBJ2-2 15 TRBV4-2 TGTGCCAGCAGCCAAGTAGCGGAGGGCACCGGGGAGCTGTTTTTT CASSQVAEGTGELFF
. TRBJ1-2 15 TRBV19 TGTGCCAGTAGCCCCTCATGGGGCGTGGACTATGGCTACACCTTC CASSPSWGVDYGYTF
. TRBJ2-7 14 TRBV30 TGTGCCTGGGGCCCGGACTCGGATTCCTACGAGCAGTACTTC CAWGPDSDSYEQYF
. TRBJ2-6 15 TRBV6-1 TGTGCCAGCAGTCAAGCCGGAGCAGGGGCCAACGTCCTGACTTTC CASSQAGAGANVLTF